This T cell receptor beta chain was sequenced during a study of T cells in Graves' hyperthyroidism and ophthalmopathy. Findings and limits, study-wide: The blood repertoire included most of the expanded thyroid clonotypes above 0.001.

Germline CDR1 is MDHEN and CDR2 is SYDVKM. The CDR3 has 14 residues. Concerning this clonotype: Its antigen is currently unknown. A much more abundant neighbour one base away suggests this may be a read error.

Using RNA transcripts as the source, TCR beta CDR3 regions were amplified. A set of HTBI primers served as the primers for a first-round RT-PCR of the TCR CDR3. TCRdb independently ran MiXCR on the multiplex PCR reads; one entry per CDR3 protein. The sample lists roughly 280,000 distinct CDR3 sequences, 22% occurring once. The chain has TRBV28 and TRBJ1-1, with TRBD1 matching 8 bases. This sequence originates from a man younger than 45 with Graves' ophthalmopathy. Specimen: blood. In nucleotides, the CDR3 is TGTGCCAGCAGTCTCAGGGGGCTGAACGCTGAAGCTTTCTTT. This translates into CASSLRGLNAEAFF.